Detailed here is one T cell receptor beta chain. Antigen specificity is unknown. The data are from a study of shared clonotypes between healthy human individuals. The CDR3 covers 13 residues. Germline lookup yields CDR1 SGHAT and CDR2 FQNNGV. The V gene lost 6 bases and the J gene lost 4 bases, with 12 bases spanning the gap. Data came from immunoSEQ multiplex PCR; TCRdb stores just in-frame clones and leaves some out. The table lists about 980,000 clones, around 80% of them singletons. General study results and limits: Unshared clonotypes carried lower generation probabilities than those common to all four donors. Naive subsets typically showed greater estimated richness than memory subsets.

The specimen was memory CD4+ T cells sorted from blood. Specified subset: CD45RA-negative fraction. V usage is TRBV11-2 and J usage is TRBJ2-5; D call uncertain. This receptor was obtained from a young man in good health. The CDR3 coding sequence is TGTGCCAGCAGGGAACAAGGCTCAGAGACCCAGTACTTC. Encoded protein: CASREQGSETQYF.